This T cell receptor (beta chain) is from a study of blood T cell repertoires in COVID-19. Study-wide context: There were acute and convalescent COVID-19 samples, and they came from the United States, Italy and Spain. From T cells, B-cell-depleted T cells, or PBMCs came the material, which was cDNA or gDNA.

Recruited during active infection, patients (from Seattle) were subsequently followed longitudinally. In the original workflow: For nucleated cells, counts were estimated from reference gene primer amplification. The protocol was immunoSEQ multiplex PCR, while the TCRdb copy is restricted to in-frame clones and leaves out a portion. Clonal size and the V and J genes are those of that table, whereas D and trimming came from the DNA. The sample has about 170,000 clones, roughly 93% seen once. This CDR3 spans 14 amino acids. Germline CDR1 SEHNR, CDR2 FQNEAQ (reference sequence). The V and J ends lost 4 bases and 1 base respectively, with 10 bases between them. In this sample, this clone turned up once.

The chain carries TRBV7-9 and TRBJ2-5; weak D call: TRBD1 (6 bases). The sequenced sample consisted of peripheral blood. This receptor was obtained from a young man with COVID-19, enrolled during active disease. The CDR3 loop is CASSSRDTQETQYF. Here the CDR3 DNA reads TGTGCCAGCAGCTCCCGGGACACCCAAGAGACCCAGTACTTC.